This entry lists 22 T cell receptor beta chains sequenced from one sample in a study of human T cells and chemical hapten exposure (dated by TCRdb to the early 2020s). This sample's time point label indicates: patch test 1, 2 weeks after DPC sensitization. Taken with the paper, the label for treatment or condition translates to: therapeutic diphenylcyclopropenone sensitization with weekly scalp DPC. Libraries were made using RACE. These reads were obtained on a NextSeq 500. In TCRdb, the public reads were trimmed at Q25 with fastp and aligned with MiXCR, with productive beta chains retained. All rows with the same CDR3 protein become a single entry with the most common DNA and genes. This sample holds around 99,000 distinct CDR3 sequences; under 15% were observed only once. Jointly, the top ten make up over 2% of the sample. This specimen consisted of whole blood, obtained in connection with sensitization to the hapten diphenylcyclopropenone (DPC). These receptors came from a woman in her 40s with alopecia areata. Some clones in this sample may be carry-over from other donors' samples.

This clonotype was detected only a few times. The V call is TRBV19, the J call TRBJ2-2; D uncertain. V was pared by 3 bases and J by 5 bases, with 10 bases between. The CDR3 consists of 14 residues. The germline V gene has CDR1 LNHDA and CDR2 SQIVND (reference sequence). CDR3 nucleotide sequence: TGTGCCAGTAGTATTGAGGCTTGGACCGGGGAGCTGTTTTTT. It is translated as CASSIEAWTGELFF.

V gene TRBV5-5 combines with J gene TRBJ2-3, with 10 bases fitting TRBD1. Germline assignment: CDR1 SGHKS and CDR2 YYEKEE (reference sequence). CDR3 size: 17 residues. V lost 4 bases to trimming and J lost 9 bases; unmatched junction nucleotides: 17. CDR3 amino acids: CASSDEQGTGVKVTQYF. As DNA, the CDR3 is TGTGCCAGCAGCGATGAACAGGGGACAGGGGTTAAAGTGACGCAGTATTTT. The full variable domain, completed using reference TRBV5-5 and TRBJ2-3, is DAGVTQSPTHLIKTRGQQVTLRCSPISGHKSVSWYQQVLGQGPQFIFQYYEKEERGRGNFPDRFSARQFPNYSSELNVNALLLGDSALYLCASSDEQGTGVKVTQYFGPGTRLTVL.

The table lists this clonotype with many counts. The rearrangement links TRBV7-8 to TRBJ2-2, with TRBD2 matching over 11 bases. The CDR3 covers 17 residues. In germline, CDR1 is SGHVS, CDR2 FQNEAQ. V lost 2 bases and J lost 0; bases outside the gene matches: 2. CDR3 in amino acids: CASSLTSGRANTGELFF. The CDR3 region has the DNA TGTGCCAGCAGCTTAACTAGCGGGAGAGCGAACACCGGGGAGCTGTTTTTT.

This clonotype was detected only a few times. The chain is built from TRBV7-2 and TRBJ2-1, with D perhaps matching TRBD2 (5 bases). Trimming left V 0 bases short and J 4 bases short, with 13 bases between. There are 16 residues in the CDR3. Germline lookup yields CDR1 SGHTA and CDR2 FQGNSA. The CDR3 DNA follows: TGTGCCAGCAGCTTAGCCGCCAGCGGCGATTACAATGAGCAGTTCTTC. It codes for CASSLAASGDYNEQFF.

CDR3 sequence: CASRRQGTDTQYF. The CDR3 DNA is TGTGCCAGCAGACGACAGGGCACAGATACGCAGTATTTT. The V call is TRBV12-3 or TRBV12-4, the J call TRBJ2-3, with D possibly being TRBD1 (6 bases). CDR3 length: 13 residues. Trimming cost V 6 bases and J 1 base, with 8 bases left between them.

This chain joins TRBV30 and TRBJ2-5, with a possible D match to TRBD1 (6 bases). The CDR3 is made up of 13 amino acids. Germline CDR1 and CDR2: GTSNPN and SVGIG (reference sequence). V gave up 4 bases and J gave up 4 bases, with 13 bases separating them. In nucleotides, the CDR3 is TGTGCCTGGACGGCACAGGGCCCAGAGACCCAGTACTTC. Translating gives CAWTAQGPETQYF.

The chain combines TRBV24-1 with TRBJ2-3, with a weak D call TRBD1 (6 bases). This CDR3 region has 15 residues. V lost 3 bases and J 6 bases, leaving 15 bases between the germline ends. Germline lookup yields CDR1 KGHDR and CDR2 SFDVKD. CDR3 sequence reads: CATSDPRTEEDTQYF. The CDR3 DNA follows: TGTGCCACCAGTGATCCCAGGACAGAAGAGGATACGCAGTATTTT.

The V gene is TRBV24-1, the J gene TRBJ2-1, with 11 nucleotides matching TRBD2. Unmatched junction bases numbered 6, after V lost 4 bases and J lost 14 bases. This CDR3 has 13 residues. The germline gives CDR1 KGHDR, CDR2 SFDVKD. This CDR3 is CATSDLAGGVEFF. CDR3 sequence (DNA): TGTGCCACCAGTGACTTAGCGGGAGGGGTCGAGTTCTTC.

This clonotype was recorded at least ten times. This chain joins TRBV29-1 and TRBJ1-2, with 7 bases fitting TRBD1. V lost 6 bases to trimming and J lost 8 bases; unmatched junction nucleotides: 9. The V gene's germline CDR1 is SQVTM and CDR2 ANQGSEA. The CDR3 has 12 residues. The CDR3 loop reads CSVQTGSEGYTF. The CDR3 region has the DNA TGCAGCGTACAGACAGGGTCCGAAGGCTACACCTTC.

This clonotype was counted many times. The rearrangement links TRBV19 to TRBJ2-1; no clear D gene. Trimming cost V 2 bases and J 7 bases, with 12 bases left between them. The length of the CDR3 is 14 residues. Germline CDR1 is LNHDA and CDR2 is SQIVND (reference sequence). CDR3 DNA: TGTGCCAGTAGTATAACACCCGAGACAAATGAGCAGTTCTTC. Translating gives CASSITPETNEQFF.

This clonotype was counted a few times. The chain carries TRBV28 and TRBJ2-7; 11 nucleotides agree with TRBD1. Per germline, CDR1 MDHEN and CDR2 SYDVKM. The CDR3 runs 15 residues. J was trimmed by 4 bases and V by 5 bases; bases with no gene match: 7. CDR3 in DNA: TGTGCCAGCAGTGTGCCCGGGACAGGGGGTTACGAGCAGTACTTC. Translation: CASSVPGTGGYEQYF.

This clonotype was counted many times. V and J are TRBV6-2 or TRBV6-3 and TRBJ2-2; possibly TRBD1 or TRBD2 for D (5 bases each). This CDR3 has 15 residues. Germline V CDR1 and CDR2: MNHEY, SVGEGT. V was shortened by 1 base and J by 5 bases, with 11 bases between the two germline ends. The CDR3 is CASSYFTGRTGELFF. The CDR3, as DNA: TGTGCCAGCAGTTACTTTACGGGGCGGACCGGGGAGCTGTTTTTT.

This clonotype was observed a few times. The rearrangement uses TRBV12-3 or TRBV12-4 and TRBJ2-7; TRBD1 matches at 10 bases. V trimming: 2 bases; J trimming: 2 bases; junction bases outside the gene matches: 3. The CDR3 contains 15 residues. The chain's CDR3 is CASSLFGQGAYEQYF. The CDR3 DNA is TGTGCCAGCAGTTTATTTGGACAGGGGGCCTACGAGCAGTACTTC.

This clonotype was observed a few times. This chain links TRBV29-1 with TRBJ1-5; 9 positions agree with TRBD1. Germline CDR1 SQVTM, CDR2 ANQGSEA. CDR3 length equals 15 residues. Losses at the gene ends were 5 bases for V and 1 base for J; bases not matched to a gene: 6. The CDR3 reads CSVQLGTGSNQPQHF. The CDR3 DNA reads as TGCAGCGTTCAATTGGGGACAGGGAGCAATCAGCCCCAGCATTTT.

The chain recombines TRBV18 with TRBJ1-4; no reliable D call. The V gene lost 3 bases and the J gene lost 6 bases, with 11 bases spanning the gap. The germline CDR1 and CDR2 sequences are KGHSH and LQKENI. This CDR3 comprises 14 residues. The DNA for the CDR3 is TGTGCCAGCTCACCGATCGGGAGCTATGAAAAACTGTTTTTT. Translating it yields CASSPIGSYEKLFF. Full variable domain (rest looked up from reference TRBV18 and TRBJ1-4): NAGVMQNPRHLVRRRGQEARLRCSPMKGHSHVYWYRQLPEEGLKFMVYLQKENIIDESGMPKERFSAEFPKEGPSILRIQQVVRGDSAAYFCASSPIGSYEKLFFGSGTQLSVL.

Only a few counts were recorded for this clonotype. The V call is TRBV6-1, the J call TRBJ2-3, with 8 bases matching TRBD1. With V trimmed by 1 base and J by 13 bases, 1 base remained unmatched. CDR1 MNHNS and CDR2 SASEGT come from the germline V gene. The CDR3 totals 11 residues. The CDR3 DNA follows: TGTGCCAGCAGTGAAGGGACAGGGAAGTATTTT. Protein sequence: CASSEGTGKYF.

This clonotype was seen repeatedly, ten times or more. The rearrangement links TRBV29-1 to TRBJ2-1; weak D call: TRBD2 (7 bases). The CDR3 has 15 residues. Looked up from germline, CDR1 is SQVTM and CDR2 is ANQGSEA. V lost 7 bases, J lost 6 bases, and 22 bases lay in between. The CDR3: CSAENPQGGANEQFF. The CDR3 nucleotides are TGCAGCGCAGAAAACCCACAGGGAGGGGCCAATGAGCAGTTCTTC.

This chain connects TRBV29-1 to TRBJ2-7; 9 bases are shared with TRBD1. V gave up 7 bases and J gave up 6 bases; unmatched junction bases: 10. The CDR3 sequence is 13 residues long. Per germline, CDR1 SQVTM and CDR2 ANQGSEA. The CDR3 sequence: CSAQGQGYGEQYF. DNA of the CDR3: TGCAGCGCCCAGGGACAGGGTTATGGCGAGCAGTACTTC.

As DNA, the CDR3 is TGTGCCAGCAGCGTAACAGCCTTGAACACTGAAGCTTTCTTT. It codes for CASSVTALNTEAFF. The V call is TRBV9, the J call TRBJ1-1; the D is unclear. Trimming stripped 1 base from V and 0 bases from J, with 7 bases between. The CDR3 is 14 amino acids. Germline CDR1 and CDR2: SGDLS and YYNGEE. The full variable domain, rest sourced from reference TRBV9 and TRBJ1-1, is DSGVTQTPKHLITATGQRVTLRCSPRSGDLSVYWYQQSLDQGLQFLIQYYNGEERAKGNILERFSAQQFPDLHSELNLSSLELGDSALYFCASSVTALNTEAFFGQGTRLTVV.

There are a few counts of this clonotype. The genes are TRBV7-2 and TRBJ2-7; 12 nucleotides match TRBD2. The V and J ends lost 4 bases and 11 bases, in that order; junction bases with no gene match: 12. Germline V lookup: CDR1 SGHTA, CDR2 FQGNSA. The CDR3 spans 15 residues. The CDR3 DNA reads TGTGCCAGCAGCTCCGGACTAGCGGGACCAAAGGGGGAGTACTTC. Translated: CASSSGLAGPKGEYF. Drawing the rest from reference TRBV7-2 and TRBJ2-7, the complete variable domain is GAGVSQSPSNKVTEKGKDVELRCDPISGHTALYWYRQSLGQGLEFLIYFQGNSAPDKSGLPSDRFSAERTGGSVSTLTIQRTQQEDSAVYLCASSSGLAGPKGEYFGPGTRLTVT.

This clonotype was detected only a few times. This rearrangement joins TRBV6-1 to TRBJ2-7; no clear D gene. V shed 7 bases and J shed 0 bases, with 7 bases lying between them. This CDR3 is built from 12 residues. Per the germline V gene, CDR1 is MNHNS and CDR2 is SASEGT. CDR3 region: CASTLSSYEQYF. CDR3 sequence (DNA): TGTGCCAGCACCTTGAGCTCCTACGAGCAGTACTTC.

CDR3 amino acids: CASSEVREQFF. The DNA for the CDR3 is TGTGCCAGCAGTGAAGTTAGGGAGCAGTTCTTC. The chain combines TRBV2 with TRBJ2-1; D not resolved. CDR1 and CDR2 (germline): SNHLY, FYNNEI. V lost 1 base, J lost 10 bases, and 5 bases lay in between. The CDR3 loop spans 11 amino acids.